These T cell receptor beta chains were read from a single sample in a study of Tregs in tolerant kidney transplant recipients. The protocol was immunoSEQ multiplex PCR, while the TCRdb copy is restricted to in-frame clones and leaves out a portion. The data hold around 85,000 clones, with 91% observed a single time. This specimen was Tregs from blood, taken before the transplant. The origin of the receptors is a human donor who received a combined kidney and bone marrow transplant. The CDR3 runs from the conserved cysteine through the conserved F or W. A D gene is named only where the DNA matches it firmly. Part of the rows lack a size; the others show once, few, many or a class for expanded clones.

v_call,cdr3_length,clone_size,d_call,j_call,cdr3_nt,cdr3_aa
TRBV29-1,13,.,TRBD1,TRBJ1-1,TGCAGCGTGGGGGGACAGGTCCTCACTGAAGCTTTCTTT,CSVGGQVLTEAFF
TRBV19,15,.,.,TRBJ2-3,TGTGCCAGTAGCCTACTAGACAAGGGCGCAGATACGCAGTATTTT,CASSLLDKGADTQYF
TRBV5-4,15,.,.,TRBJ1-1,TGTGCCAGCAGCTCGGGTTCGGGTTGGAACACTGAAGCTTTCTTT,CASSSGSGWNTEAFF
TRBV2,11,.,TRBD1,TRBJ2-7,TGTGCCAGCGGGGACAGCCGGGAGCAGTACTTC,CASGDSREQYF
TRBV28,12,.,.,TRBJ1-5,TGTGCCAGCAGTTTCGGTTTAGGAGCCCAGCATTTT,CASSFGLGAQHF
TRBV19,13,.,.,TRBJ2-7,TGTGCCAGTAGTACCTCGGACGGTTACGAGCAGTACTTC,CASSTSDGYEQYF
TRBV5-1,14,.,TRBD2,TRBJ2-5,TGCGCCAGCAGCAGGGGAGGGGCGGAAGAGACCCAGTACTTC,CASSRGGAEETQYF
TRBV4-3,17,.,.,TRBJ2-3,TGCGCCAGCAGCCAAGATTGGGCAGCTTGGGGCACAGATACGCAGTATTTT,CASSQDWAAWGTDTQYF
TRBV28,13,.,.,TRBJ2-3,TGTGCCAGCAGTTTAATGGGCGCAGATACGCAGTATTTT,CASSLMGADTQYF
TRBV27,13,.,.,TRBJ2-7,TGTGCCAGCAGATTACAGGGAAATTACGAGCAGTACTTC,CASRLQGNYEQYF
TRBV4-3,15,.,TRBD1,TRBJ2-7,TGCGCCAGCAGCCAAGTTGTCGACAGGGGTTTCGAGCAGTACTTC,CASSQVVDRGFEQYF
TRBV2,13,.,TRBD1,TRBJ2-4,TGTGCCACCCGACAGGGGGCGCAGGGCATTCAGTACTTC,CATRQGAQGIQYF
TRBV19,13,.,TRBD1,TRBJ1-1,TGTGCCAGTAGGACAGGGTTGAACACTGAAGCTTTCTTT,CASRTGLNTEAFF
TRBV7-9,15,.,.,TRBJ1-1,TGTGCCAGCAGCTTTTTACAGAACATGAACACTGAAGCTTTCTTT,CASSFLQNMNTEAFF
TRBV5-1,14,.,.,TRBJ2-7,TGCGCCAGCAGCGAAGGACTATCCGCCTACGAGCAGTACTTC,CASSEGLSAYEQYF
TRBV4-2,13,.,.,TRBJ1-6,TGTGCCAGCAGCCGCGATAGAGGGCACTACCTCCACTTT,CASSRDRGHYLHF
TRBV28,16,.,.,TRBJ2-1,TGTGCCAGCAGCCTCATTAGCGGAAGCTCCTACAATGAGCAGTTCTTC,CASSLISGSSYNEQFF
TRBV7-9,15,.,TRBD1,TRBJ2-2,TGTGCCAGCAGCTTATTGGCAGGGGGCCGCGGGGAGCTGTTTTTT,CASSLLAGGRGELFF
TRBV7-9,15,.,.,TRBJ1-1,TGTGCCAGCAGCTTAGCGGTGGACTATGGGACTGAAGCTTTCTTT,CASSLAVDYGTEAFF
TRBV9,16,.,.,TRBJ2-1,TGTGCCAGCAGCGTATCAGCAGGGGTCGACTACAATGAGCAGTTCTTC,CASSVSAGVDYNEQFF
TRBV29-1,13,.,TRBD2,TRBJ2-1,TGCAGCGTTGAACGGGGGGCCTACAATGAGCAGTTCTTC,CSVERGAYNEQFF
TRBV5-1,15,.,TRBD1,TRBJ2-7,TGCGCCAGCAGCACACCGGGACAGGGGGCCTACGAGCAGTACTTC,CASSTPGQGAYEQYF
TRBV6-1,11,.,.,TRBJ1-1,TGTGCCAGTTCGGAGAACACTGAAGCTTTCTTT,CASSENTEAFF
TRBV18,15,.,.,TRBJ2-3,TGTGCCAGCTCACCCCAGGGCTCTAGCACAGATACGCAGTATTTT,CASSPQGSSTDTQYF
TRBV29-1,12,once,.,TRBJ2-5,TGCAGCGTTGTTCAGAATGGGGAGACCCAGTACTTC,CSVVQNGETQYF
TRBV7-9,13,.,.,TRBJ2-7,TGTGCCAGCAGCTTAGAATACGCCTACGAGCAGTACTTC,CASSLEYAYEQYF
TRBV7-2,17,.,TRBD2,TRBJ2-1,TGTGCCAGCAGCTTAGGTGTAGCGGGAGTAGTCTACAATGAGCAGTTCTTC,CASSLGVAGVVYNEQFF
TRBV5-4,13,.,.,TRBJ1-1,TGTGCCAGCAGCTTGACTGTAGCCACTGAAGCTTTCTTT,CASSLTVATEAFF
TRBV9,18,.,TRBD2,TRBJ2-7,TGTGCCAGCAGCGTATCCCTAGCGGGAGTATCCATGTCCTACGAGCAGTACTTC,CASSVSLAGVSMSYEQYF
TRBV4-1,20,.,TRBD2,TRBJ2-1,TGCGCCAGCAGCCAAGGACTAGCGGGATCTATTTCTAGGACCTACAATGAGCAGTTCTTC,CASSQGLAGSISRTYNEQFF
TRBV10-3,17,.,TRBD2,TRBJ2-1,TGTGCCATCAGTGTCCGGGGACTAGCGGGAGATGTAAGTGAGCAGTTCTTC,CAISVRGLAGDVSEQFF
TRBV5-1,15,.,TRBD2,TRBJ2-1,TGCGCCAGCAGCTTGCTAGCGGGAGGGAACAATGAGCAGTTCTTC,CASSLLAGGNNEQFF
TRBV19,17,.,TRBD1,TRBJ1-5,TGTGCCAGTAGTTTCCGACAGGGGGGGAATCCGAATCAGCCCCAGCATTTT,CASSFRQGGNPNQPQHF
TRBV7-2,16,.,.,TRBJ2-1,TGTGCCAGCAGCTTAGGGCAGATAGGCTCCCTCCATGAGCAGTTCTTC,CASSLGQIGSLHEQFF
TRBV19,17,.,.,TRBJ2-7,TGTGCCAGTAGTAAAAATGTAGGGACATCGGGACCCTACGAGCAGTACTTC,CASSKNVGTSGPYEQYF
TRBV6-5,14,.,.,TRBJ2-1,TGTGCCAGCAGTCGTGGGCTAGCCGACAATGAGCAGTTCTTC,CASSRGLADNEQFF
TRBV18,12,.,.,TRBJ2-3,TGTGCCAGCTCACCACCCACAGATACGCAGTATTTT,CASSPPTDTQYF
TRBV28,13,.,TRBD2,TRBJ2-7,TGTGCCAGCCGGAGGGCGGGAGGGACCGAGCAGTACTTC,CASRRAGGTEQYF
TRBV19,14,.,.,TRBJ1-5,TGTGCCAGTAGTACGACAGGTTTCAATCAGCCCCAGCATTTT,CASSTTGFNQPQHF
TRBV28,13,.,.,TRBJ1-2,TGTGCCAGCAGTCCTCAGGGGTTCCCTGGCTACACCTTC,CASSPQGFPGYTF
TRBV2,13,once,.,TRBJ1-1,TGTGCCAGCCGTTCGGACGTGAACACTGAAGCTTTCTTT,CASRSDVNTEAFF
TRBV6-5,14,.,.,TRBJ1-4,TGTGCCAGCAGGCCGACAGTTGGTAATGAAAAACTGTTTTTT,CASRPTVGNEKLFF
TRBV7-2,14,.,.,TRBJ2-3,TGTGCCAGCAGCTTAGTCGTCGGCCCAGATACGCAGTATTTT,CASSLVVGPDTQYF
TRBV19,15,.,.,TRBJ2-3,TGTGCCAGTAGTATGAGAGGGTCTAGCACAGATACGCAGTATTTT,CASSMRGSSTDTQYF
TRBV6-5,12,.,TRBD1,TRBJ2-1,TGTGCCAGCATCGGACAGGGAGCGGAGCAGTTCTTC,CASIGQGAEQFF
TRBV19,15,.,.,TRBJ2-5,TGTGCCAGTAGTATCAACAGGGCCAGACAAGAGACCCAGTACTTC,CASSINRARQETQYF
TRBV5-1,13,.,.,TRBJ1-1,TGCGCCAGCAGCTCCCACGGGGGCACTGAAGCTTTCTTT,CASSSHGGTEAFF
TRBV20-1,11,.,.,TRBJ2-5,TGCAGTGCTAGCGGGAGTGAGACCCAGTACTTC,CSASGSETQYF
TRBV6-5,14,.,.,TRBJ1-1,TGTGCCAGCAGTTACTCGGCCGGGACCACTGAAGCTTTCTTT,CASSYSAGTTEAFF
TRBV28,15,.,.,TRBJ1-5,TGTGCCAGCAGTTTGGGCACAGGGAGCTATCAGCCCCAGCATTTT,CASSLGTGSYQPQHF
TRBV30,15,.,TRBD2,TRBJ2-1,TGTGCCTGGAGTGTAGGGAGCGGGAGTGGCAATGAGCAGTTCTTC,CAWSVGSGSGNEQFF
TRBV10-1,15,few,TRBD1,TRBJ2-1,TGCGCCACCAGCACCCGGGACAGGGCGGAGAATGAGCAGTTCTTC,CATSTRDRAENEQFF
TRBV4-1,15,.,.,TRBJ2-3,TGCGCCAGCAGCCAACAGTGGGCCCTCACAGATACGCAGTATTTT,CASSQQWALTDTQYF
TRBV11-3,13,.,.,TRBJ2-2,TGTGCCAGCAGCTTATTGGTCGCCGGGGAGCTGTTTTTT,CASSLLVAGELFF
TRBV10-3,13,.,.,TRBJ2-3,TGTGCCATCAGTGATCAGAATACAGATACGCAGTATTTT,CAISDQNTDTQYF
TRBV5-1,17,.,.,TRBJ2-4,TGCGCCAGCAGCTTGGGGTCGGGGGTGGGGGTCGGAAACATTCAGTACTTC,CASSLGSGVGVGNIQYF
TRBV6-5,13,.,.,TRBJ1-2,TGTGCCAGCAGTTACGTCGGGGGCGGTGGCTACACCTTC,CASSYVGGGGYTF
TRBV6-5,14,.,.,TRBJ1-2,TGTGCCAGCAGTTACTCGATGGCTAACTATGGCTACACCTTC,CASSYSMANYGYTF
TRBV6-1,15,.,.,TRBJ2-1,TGTGCCAGCACCGAGGGGGACCTGGGGCACAATGAGCAGTTCTTC,CASTEGDLGHNEQFF
TRBV6-6,14,few,.,TRBJ2-3,TGTGCCAGCAGTTACACGGCGACGGGACTTACGCAGTATTTT,CASSYTATGLTQYF